This T cell receptor (beta chain) was captured by sequencing in a study of regulatory T cells in long-lasting Graves disease. Overall study: Over 5 years of antithyroid drugs plus positive TSH receptor antibodies defined persistent Graves' disease.

Time point noted: persistent/refractory GD, antithyroid drugs over 5 years with positive TRAb. Preparation of the TCR library used RNA extracted from PBMCs. Assembly of TCR beta libraries relied on iRepertoire HTBI primers together with Arm-PCR of CDR3 regions. TCRdb reprocessed the multiplex PCR reads with MiXCR, giving one entry per CDR3 protein. This table holds 450,000 or so distinct CDR3 sequences, under 25% found once. The V gene's germline CDR1 is SNHLY and CDR2 FYNNEI. The CDR3 spans 12 residues. Comment on this clonotype: One junction end disagrees with the germline gene, perhaps due to a read error.

The receptor was derived from a female donor with Graves disease. The sequencing here drew on peripheral blood mononuclear cells (PBMCs), taken when the disease was refractory, from a patient treated with antithyroid drugs. V and J are TRBV2 and TRBJ2-2; D remains ambiguous. The chain's CDR3 is CGSSVGAGELFF. CDR3 DNA: TGTGGCAGCAGTGTTGGGGCCGGGGAGCTGTTTTTT.